This TCR beta chain emerged from a study of CD39 and CD103 CD8 tumor-infiltrating T cells (dated by TCRdb to the late 2010s). With respect to the entire study: Repertoire comparisons were shown for an HPV-positive HNSCC, an HPV-negative HNSCC, an ovarian cancer and a melanoma patient. Deep sequencing of TCRbeta CDR3 was used to compare the repertoires of CD8 TIL subsets, defined by CD103 and CD39, against those of peripheral memory CD8 T cells. The paper as a whole reports these results and caveats: DP TIL clonotypes were rarely found in blood or uninvolved lymph node, whereas DN TIL clonotypes largely overlapped peripheral memory CD8 repertoires. Compared with DN and SP CD8 TILs and with blood memory CD8 T cells, DP CD8 TILs appeared more oligoclonal, with the top 30 clonotypes covering roughly 50-90%.

For each subset, genomic DNA was extracted from around 10,000 to 100,000 sorted cells using the DNeasy Blood and Tissue Kit. TCRbeta V-J or V-D-J regions were sequenced and mapped by the immunoSEQ service, with coverage above 10x per sample. The original pipeline was this. Analysis was limited to productive rearrangements exported from the immunoSEQ Analyzer platform, and clonality was evaluated on the 500 most abundant clones. The Morisita-Horn similarity index and the Jaccard index were used to quantify the overlap in repertoires between populations. In about 6 cancer patients, Morisita-Horn similarity was measured between the TCR repertoires of CD8 T-cell subsets. TCRdb limited this immuneACCESS table to in-frame rearrangements with V and J called. A share of clones is missing; checked studies link under half to unresolved V genes, and the rest is unexplained. The V and J calls and clone size come from that table; D and trimming were worked out from the DNA. The sample includes about 3,400 clones, with under 80% observed a single time. The ten most abundant clones make up roughly 27% of the sample.

In regard to this clone: What antigen it recognizes has not been identified. One base away there is no much larger clone; base qualities are not given.

At the time samples were collected, the patients were not on therapy, although their prior treatments varied from chemotherapy, radiotherapy, surgery and immunotherapy to none at all. After thawing, cells were enriched for T lymphocytes using a negative-selection kit, with EpCAM beads added for tumor-infiltrating lymphocytes. For the CD8 TIL subsets, CD3+CD4-CD8+CD45RA- cells were FACS-sorted and divided into DN, SP and DP based on their expression of CD39 and CD103. Tumor specimens were minced, digested for 1 h with hyaluronidase, collagenase and DNase, filtered, enriched by Ficoll and cryopreserved. On a FACSAria II, each population was sorted to around 99% purity, and the resulting cell pellets were frozen for TCR sequencing with no culture step. From its cysteine to its phenylalanine, the CDR3 spans 11 amino acids. Only the CDR3 DNA stays, 33 bases, in frame from base 1. The germline V gene (reference sequence) specifies DFQATT as CDR1 and SNEGSKA as CDR2. A distance of 5 bases separates the germline ends of V and J, which lose 0 bases and 8 bases respectively.

This sequence was found in a human donor with head and neck squamous cell carcinoma. The chain couples TRBV20-1 to TRBJ2-1; the D gene lacks a confident call. Material: CD39- CD103- CD8+ T cells sorted from the tumor. This specimen's cell subset or site label, interpreted: CD103-CD39- double-negative CD45RA- CD8 T cells. The sequenced DNA is TGCAGTGCTAGAGATTTCGATGAGCAGTTCTTC. Its product reads: CSARDFDEQFF.